The 14 T cell receptor beta chains in this list originate from one sample, sequenced in a study of cytomegalovirus exposure and HLA in healthy donors. PCR primers comprised 60 Vbeta and 13 Jbeta primers. Sequenced by immunoSEQ multiplex PCR; TCRdb stores in-frame clones only, minus some. This sample has some 180,000 clones; about 79% occur once, and the top ten carry approximately 1.2%. The specimen sequenced was PBMCs. These receptors were collected from a girl aged 2 to 9 in good health and CMV-seropositive.

The chain employs TRBV7-9 and TRBJ2-1; D uncertain. The CDR3 has 14 residues. Germline V CDR1 and CDR2: SEHNR, FQNEAQ (reference sequence). V was pared by 2 bases and J by 9 bases, with 14 bases between. The CDR3 region is CASSLWSLNFEQFF. The CDR3 DNA reads as TGTGCCAGCAGCTTATGGTCTCTAAACTTTGAGCAGTTCTTC.

The rearrangement uses TRBV7-9 and TRBJ2-1; TRBD2 matches 7 bases. CDR3 length: 15 residues. The junction had 6 bases not matched to a gene; V was cut back by 2 bases and J by 5 bases. CDR1 is SEHNR, CDR2 FQNEAQ, per germline (reference sequence). CDR3 in DNA: TGTGCCAGCAGCTTACCCAGCGGGATAAACAATGAGCAGTTCTTC. Its translation is CASSLPSGINNEQFF.

This chain connects TRBV25-1 to TRBJ2-3, with TRBD1 as a possible D gene (6 bases). The V end was cut by 8 bases, the J end by 2 bases, with 14 bases between. This CDR3 region has 14 residues. From germline, CDR1 is MGHDK and CDR2 SYGVNS. The CDR3 nucleotides read TGTGCCAGCCCAGAAGGGGGACACACAGATACGCAGTATTTT. Translation gives CASPEGGHTDTQYF. Based on the CDR3 plus reference TRBV25-1 and TRBJ2-3, the full variable domain is EADIYQTPRYLVIGTGKKITLECSQTMGHDKMYWYQQDPGMELHLIHYSYGVNSTEKGDLSSESTVSRIRTEHFPLTLESARPSHTSQYLCASPEGGHTDTQYFGPGTRLTVL.

The chain employs TRBV30 and TRBJ2-7; unclear D gene. The CDR3 spans 12 residues. Trimming stripped 6 bases from V and 0 bases from J, with 9 bases between. Germline CDR1 and CDR2: GTSNPN and SVGIG (reference sequence). CDR3 coding DNA: TGTGCCTGTACGCGTATCTCCTACGAGCAGTACTTC. Its protein product is CACTRISYEQYF.

Concerning this clone itself: Distinct nucleotide sequences in the sample also encode this CDR3. The V and J genes are TRBV6-5 and TRBJ2-7, with D possibly TRBD2 on 5 matching bases. Germline CDR1 MNHEY, CDR2 SVGAGI. The CDR3 runs to 14 residues. Between the trimmed V and J ends, which lost 0 bases and 2 bases, there was a span of 8 bases. The CDR3 here is CASSYSRGTYEQYF. The CDR3 region has the DNA TGTGCCAGCAGTTACTCGAGAGGGACCTACGAGCAGTACTTC.

The chain couples TRBV6-1 to TRBJ1-2, with 7 bases that match TRBD1. This CDR3 region has 15 residues. Germline-derived CDR1 and CDR2 are MNHNS and SASEGT. J lost 0 bases, V lost 8 bases, and 9 bases had no gene match. CDR3 loop: CASYRQGRPNYGYTF. CDR3 in DNA: TGTGCCAGCTACCGACAGGGACGTCCTAACTATGGCTACACCTTC.

DNA for the CDR3: TGTGCCAGCAGCCAGACAGGGATCACTGAAGCTTTCTTT. Its translation is CASSQTGITEAFF. This chain connects TRBV28 to TRBJ1-1; 7 bases are a match to TRBD1. V trimming: 6 bases; J trimming: 4 bases; junction bases outside the gene matches: 5. The CDR3 is made up of 13 amino acids. The germline V gene has CDR1 MDHEN and CDR2 SYDVKM.

The V gene is TRBV9, the J gene TRBJ2-3, with TRBD2 as a possible D gene (5 bases). Trimming shortened V by 0 bases and J by 2 bases, and 10 bases separated the two germline ends. CDR3 length: 15 amino acids. Germline V gene lookup returns CDR1 SGDLS and CDR2 YYNGEE. The CDR3 region is CASSVGLAPTDTQYF. CDR3 nucleotide sequence: TGTGCCAGCAGCGTAGGCCTAGCCCCCACAGATACGCAGTATTTT.

V gene TRBV18 combines with J gene TRBJ1-1, with 8 bases identical to TRBD1. This CDR3 spans 13 amino acids. Germline trimming cut 9 bases from V and 1 base from J; bases unmatched to any gene: 4. CDR1 and CDR2 from the germline V gene are KGHSH and LQKENI. CDR3 amino acids: CASKGQENTEAFF. As DNA, the CDR3 is TGTGCCAGTAAGGGACAGGAGAACACTGAAGCTTTCTTT.

The chain uses TRBV30 and TRBJ1-5; D unclear. In germline, CDR1 is GTSNPN, CDR2 SVGIG (reference sequence). This CDR3 is built from 14 residues. V was clipped by 0 bases and J by 5 bases, with 11 bases between them. Here the CDR3 reads CAWSVDVRDQPQHF. CDR3 DNA: TGTGCCTGGAGTGTAGATGTACGGGATCAGCCCCAGCATTTT.

The CDR3: CASSLAYPGGGEDEQFF. CDR3 DNA: TGCGCCAGCAGCTTGGCCTACCCAGGAGGGGGCGAAGATGAGCAGTTCTTC. The chain uses TRBV5-1 and TRBJ2-1, with TRBD1 as a possible D gene (7 bases). V shed 0 bases and J shed 8 bases, with 21 bases lying between them. The germline gives CDR1 SGHRS, CDR2 YFSETQ. There are 17 residues in the CDR3.

The chain recombines TRBV28 with TRBJ2-3; 7 nucleotides match TRBD2. The CDR3 consists of 15 residues. Germline trimming cut 6 bases from V and 7 bases from J; bases unmatched to any gene: 13. Germline V CDR1 and CDR2: MDHEN, SYDVKM. Written as DNA, the CDR3 is TGTGCCAGCAGGGATGCGGGAGCTAGCGATAATACGCAGTATTTT. Translation gives CASRDAGASDNTQYF.

The CDR3 sequence is CASSRQGNAVGTTDTQYF. The CDR3 DNA sequence: TGTGCCAGCAGCCGACAGGGGAACGCAGTTGGGACCACAGATACGCAGTATTTT. The chain combines TRBV14 with TRBJ2-3; TRBD1 matches at 8 bases. Germline V gene data show CDR1 as SGHDN and CDR2 as FVKESK. V lost 4 bases to trimming and J lost 2 bases; unmatched junction nucleotides: 14. This CDR3 spans 18 amino acids.

The table lists this clone with a few counts. The chain recombines TRBV11-2 with TRBJ2-2; TRBD1 aligns across 7 bases. Germline values: CDR1 SGHAT, CDR2 FQNNGV. The CDR3 has 14 residues. V lost 6 bases and J lost 5; bases outside the gene matches: 6. CDR3 amino acids: CASRTGAWTGELFF. CDR3 bases: TGTGCCAGCAGAACAGGGGCGTGGACCGGGGAGCTGTTTTTT.